A single sample is the source of the 7 T cell receptor beta chains below, sequenced in a study of control samples from healthy donors and cancer patients. TCRdb's table, derived via immunoSEQ multiplex PCR, lists solely in-frame clones and lacks some. The table shows some 140,000 clones, with 92% occurring only once. Sequencing was performed on blood. Receptor source: a man aged 25 to 45 in good health.

This sequence joins TRBV2 and TRBJ1-5; 7 bases match TRBD1. The germline CDR1 and CDR2 sequences are SNHLY and FYNNEI. The CDR3 sequence is 16 residues long. V trimming: 3 bases; J trimming: 9 bases; junction bases outside the gene matches: 14. The CDR3 spells CASSDRRDRGLWPQHF. The CDR3 coding sequence is TGTGCCAGCAGTGATCGCCGGGACAGAGGGTTGTGGCCCCAGCATTTT.

This chain joins TRBV11-2 and TRBJ2-7; D unclear. V was clipped by 6 bases and J by 2 bases, with 14 bases between them. This CDR3 is 14 amino acids long. The germline gives CDR1 SGHAT, CDR2 FQNNGV. The CDR3 coding sequence is TGTGCCAGCAGTTACTCTCTCGGAACCTACGAGCAGTACTTC. It translates to CASSYSLGTYEQYF.

CDR3 DNA: TGTGCCAGTAGTATCGAGGGCTTCGATCAGCCCCAGCATTTT. This translates into CASSIEGFDQPQHF. The chain combines TRBV19 with TRBJ1-5; no firm D call. This CDR3 region has 14 residues. V was clipped by 3 bases and J by 5 bases, with 11 bases between them. Looked up from germline, CDR1 is LNHDA and CDR2 is SQIVND (reference sequence).

This clone showed up just once. This rearrangement joins TRBV19 to TRBJ1-1; TRBD1 is a possible D gene (5 bases). The CDR3 has 15 residues. Trimming stripped 7 bases from V and 6 bases from J, with 21 bases between. Germline V gives CDR1 LNHDA, CDR2 SQIVND (reference sequence). The CDR3 sequence: CASTINGRTSAEAFF. CDR3 nucleotides: TGTGCCAGTACTATCAATGGACGGACAAGCGCTGAAGCTTTCTTT.

The V and J genes are TRBV7-9 and TRBJ2-1, with 8 nucleotides matching TRBD2. CDR3 length equals 15 residues. The V segment lost 5 bases and the J segment 5 bases; nucleotides outside the gene matches: 8. CDR1 is SEHNR and CDR2 is FQNEAQ in the germline V gene (reference sequence). In nucleotides, the CDR3 is TGTGCCAGCAGCGTCCCCGGGACTAGAAACAATGAGCAGTTCTTC. Translation gives CASSVPGTRNNEQFF. The entire variable domain, with the rest obtained from reference TRBV7-9 and TRBJ2-1, is as follows: DTGVSQNPRHKITKRGQNVTFRCDPISEHNRLYWYRQTLGQGPEFLTYFQNEAQLEKSRLLSDRFSAERPKGSFSTLEIQRTEQGDSAMYLCASSVPGTRNNEQFFGPGTRLTVL.

The V gene is TRBV5-1, the J gene TRBJ2-1; D ambiguous. Germline CDR1 SGHRS, CDR2 YFSETQ. The CDR3 runs 11 residues. Trimming stripped 6 bases from V and 8 bases from J, with 9 bases between. This chain's CDR3 is CASTLLDEQFF. The CDR3 bases are TGCGCCAGCACCTTACTGGATGAGCAGTTCTTC.

This chain links TRBV6-5 with TRBJ1-2; TRBD1 might be the D (5 bases). Germline CDR1 MNHEY, CDR2 SVGAGI. The CDR3 runs to 12 residues. Between the trimmed V and J ends, which lost 4 bases and 7 bases, there was a span of 10 bases. The CDR3 here is CASSLQGRGYTF. The CDR3 nucleotides read TGTGCCAGCAGTTTGCAGGGACGTGGCTACACCTTC.